Listed below are T cell receptor beta chains from one sample, sequenced in a study of post-analysis software for immune sequencing data. TCRdb reprocessed the PCR reads via MiXCR and lists one record per CDR3 protein. The data show hundreds of thousands of distinct CDR3 sequences, with just under 30% seen just once and 0.55% to 0.65% held by the top ten. Material: blood. These receptors all come from a girl between 10 and 17 years old with multiple sclerosis. CDR3s include the opening cysteine and the closing phenylalanine or tryptophan. Each record gives: J gene, V gene, D gene, CDR3 length, clone size, CDR3 DNA, CDR3 protein. A D gene is named only where the DNA matches it firmly. Clone sizes are given selectively: once, few, many, or a class where the clone is expanded.

j_gene: TRBJ1-6; v_gene: TRBV27; d_gene: .; len: 17; abundance: .; CDR3nt: TGTGCCAGCAGTTTACGGGGGAGGAGCTCCTATAATTCACCCCTCCACTTT; CDR3aa: CASSLRGRSSYNSPLHF
j_gene: TRBJ2-1; v_gene: TRBV6-5; d_gene: .; len: 13; abundance: .; CDR3nt: TGTGCCAGCAGCCTCACAGCCAACGCTGAGCAGTTCTTC; CDR3aa: CASSLTANAEQFF
j_gene: TRBJ2-5; v_gene: TRBV6-5; d_gene: .; len: 14; abundance: many; CDR3nt: TGTGCCAGCAGTCCCCGGGGGCCCCCAGAGACCCAGTACTTC; CDR3aa: CASSPRGPPETQYF
j_gene: TRBJ2-7; v_gene: TRBV28; d_gene: .; len: 15; abundance: once; CDR3nt: TGTGTCAGCAGTTTATTCGACGGCCTTTCCTACGAGCAGTACTTC; CDR3aa: CVSSLFDGLSYEQYF
j_gene: TRBJ2-5; v_gene: TRBV5-5; d_gene: .; len: 15; abundance: few; CDR3nt: TGTGCCAGCAGCTTGATCACTGGCCCCCAAGAGACCCAGTACTTC; CDR3aa: CASSLITGPQETQYF
j_gene: TRBJ1-5; v_gene: TRBV11-2; d_gene: .; len: 15; abundance: .; CDR3nt: TGTGCCAGCAGCCCGGGTGAGGCTAGCAATCAGCCCCAGCATTTT; CDR3aa: CASSPGEASNQPQHF
j_gene: TRBJ1-2; v_gene: TRBV29-1; d_gene: .; len: 12; abundance: few; CDR3nt: TGCAGCGTTGCGGCGGACAACTATGGCTACACCTTC; CDR3aa: CSVAADNYGYTF
j_gene: TRBJ2-3; v_gene: TRBV5-1; d_gene: .; len: 13; abundance: .; CDR3nt: TGCGCCAGCAGCAGGCTAGCTGAGGCCGGGCAGTATTTT; CDR3aa: CASSRLAEAGQYF
j_gene: TRBJ2-4; v_gene: TRBV11-2; d_gene: TRBD1; len: 20; abundance: .; CDR3nt: TGTGCCAGCAGCTTAGAAGGCCGGGACAGGGGAGGAGGAGGGAGAAACATTCAGTACTTC; CDR3aa: CASSLEGRDRGGGGRNIQYF
j_gene: TRBJ2-1; v_gene: TRBV5-1; d_gene: TRBD2; len: 17; abundance: few; CDR3nt: TGCGCCAGCAGCTTGGCACCCACTAGCGGGAGTATGAATGAGCAGTTCTTC; CDR3aa: CASSLAPTSGSMNEQFF